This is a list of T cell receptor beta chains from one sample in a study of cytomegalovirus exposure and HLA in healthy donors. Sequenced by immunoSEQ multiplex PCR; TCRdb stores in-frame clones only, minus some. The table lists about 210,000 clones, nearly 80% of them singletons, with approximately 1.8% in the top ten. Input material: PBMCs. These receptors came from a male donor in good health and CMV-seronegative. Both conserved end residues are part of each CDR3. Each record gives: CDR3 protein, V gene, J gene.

CASTPGGVYEQYF	TRBV19	-
CASSQDLDSTGNTEAFF	TRBV4-3	TRBJ1-1
CASADAGRGGYTF	TRBV5-1	TRBJ1-2
CASSYAGAGETQYF	TRBV28	TRBJ2-5
CARSLGLTSGYDPYQETQYF	TRBV5-3	TRBJ2-5
CAWSGPDRGYNEQFF	TRBV30	TRBJ2-1
CASSLGPPEKFF	TRBV7-9	TRBJ2-1
CASSRDTLYEQYF	TRBV4-3	-
CASTPPGGSYNEQFF	TRBV6-5	TRBJ2-1
CASDGRENTGELFF	TRBV2	TRBJ2-2
CASSSPSHRGEKLFF	TRBV27	TRBJ1-4
CASSRGAGGHNEQFF	TRBV27	TRBJ2-1
CASSLDEMNTEAFF	TRBV7-8	TRBJ1-1
CASSLGMGQGASIEYF	TRBV5-1	TRBJ2-5
CASSQGASVGTDTQYF	TRBV4-3	TRBJ2-3
CASSLGTSSYNEQFF	TRBV5-1	TRBJ2-1
CAWTRDRPNTEAFF	TRBV30	TRBJ1-1
CASSLIQGSTGELFF	TRBV7-3	TRBJ2-2
CASSSSRSSGRSNEQFF	TRBV7-3	TRBJ2-1
CASSQARGGEETQYF	TRBV4-3	TRBJ2-5
CASSLGDRVLAKNIQYF	TRBV28	TRBJ2-4
CASRPGHQANTGELFF	TRBV5-4	TRBJ2-2
CAIREGGTGVNTGELFF	TRBV10-3	TRBJ2-2
CASSLDGQGHQPQHF	TRBV5-1	TRBJ1-5
CASSVGQGAPYEQYF	TRBV9	TRBJ2-7
CASSARQGGTQYF	TRBV6-8	TRBJ2-5
CSVEPELSSYNEQFF	TRBV29-1	TRBJ2-1
CASSKSGGFYEQYF	TRBV11-3	TRBJ2-7
CASSLSGTQRGSYEQYF	TRBV5-1	TRBJ2-7
CAGLGVLRTGSGELFF	TRBV2	TRBJ2-2
CASSQSTGGGADTQYF	TRBV5-1	TRBJ2-3
CATSRADRAAYEQYF	TRBV15	TRBJ2-7
CASSLTGISYNEQFF	TRBV28	TRBJ2-1
CASSLDRTDTQYF	TRBV13	TRBJ2-3
CASSPGRGGNQPQHF	TRBV9	TRBJ1-5
CASSQASSLLADTQYF	TRBV4-2	TRBJ2-3
CASSPDRRGRGMNTEAFF	TRBV9	TRBJ1-1
CASSFVGVGYGYTF	TRBV7-8	TRBJ1-2
CASSLGPTSGFQETQYF	TRBV27	TRBJ2-5
CASSLGSQASSNQPQHF	TRBV7-9	TRBJ1-5
CASSMEGYITEAFF	TRBV27	TRBJ1-1
CASSYSRGGSNGELFF	TRBV6-5	TRBJ2-2
CASRKGSGNTIYF	TRBV11-2	TRBJ1-3